Following are 3 T cell receptor beta chains from one sample sequenced in a study of vaccination and CD4 T cells after COVID-19 (dated by TCRdb to between 2021 and 2024). Their specific antigens are unknown. The library was made by PCR. Reads for this sample came from an Illumina iSeq 100. DNA from cultured CD4+ T cells was subjected to TCR sequencing with the Oncomine TCR Beta short-read assay at the Johns Hopkins FTIC core. TCRdb passed the public sequencing reads through fastp at Q25 and MiXCR, retaining productive beta sequences. Identical CDR3 protein sequences are pooled into one entry, listed with their most common genes and DNA. Here the sample has 4,300 or so distinct CDR3 sequences; 20% to 25% occur a single time. In total, the top ten clones hold 20% to 30% of the sample. The treatment or condition label on this specimen signifies: roughly 11-day PBMC culture with coronavirus spike peptide pools or control peptides (ViraFEST assay).

The sequencing sample was made of CD4+ T cells from blood, cultured in vitro. The receptors were sampled from a human donor who had recovered from COVID-19.

This clonotype was seen a few times. V and J are TRBV20-1 and TRBJ2-5; weak D call: TRBD1 (5 bases). Germline-derived CDR1 and CDR2 are DFQATT and SNEGSKA (reference sequence). V dropped 0 bases and J dropped 4 bases, with 12 bases sitting between them. This CDR3 comprises 14 residues. In DNA, the CDR3 is TGCAGTGCTAGAGATTGGTCCCAGGGAGAGACCCAGTACTTC. It translates to CSARDWSQGETQYF.

The chain is built from TRBV6-1 and TRBJ2-2, with a possible D match to TRBD1 (6 bases). The CDR3 extends over 12 amino acids. Between the trimmed V and J ends, which lost 6 bases and 7 bases, there was a span of 9 bases. Per germline, CDR1 MNHNS and CDR2 SASEGT. CDR3 nucleotides: TGTGCCAGCAGCAGGGGTGACGGGGAGCTGTTTTTT. Amino acid sequence: CASSRGDGELFF.

This chain connects TRBV7-9 to TRBJ2-5; weak D call: TRBD2 (7 bases). V was cut by 7 bases and J by 5 bases, with 20 bases left in between. Germline CDR1 reads SEHNR; CDR2 reads FQNEAQ (reference sequence). The CDR3 is 15 amino acids. CDR3 residues: CASTGGAGARETQYF. In DNA, the CDR3 is TGTGCCAGCACCGGTGGCGCGGGGGCGCGGGAGACCCAGTACTTC.